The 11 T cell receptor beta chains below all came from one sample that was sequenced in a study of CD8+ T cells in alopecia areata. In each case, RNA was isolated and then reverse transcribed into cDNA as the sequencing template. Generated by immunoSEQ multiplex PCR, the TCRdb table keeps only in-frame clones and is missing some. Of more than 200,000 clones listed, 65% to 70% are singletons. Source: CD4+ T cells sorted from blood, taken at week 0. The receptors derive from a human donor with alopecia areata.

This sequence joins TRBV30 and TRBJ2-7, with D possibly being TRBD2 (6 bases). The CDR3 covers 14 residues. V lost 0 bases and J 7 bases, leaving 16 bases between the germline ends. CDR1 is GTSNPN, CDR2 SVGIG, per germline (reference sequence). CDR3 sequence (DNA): TGTGCCTGGAGTGTACTGAGCAGGGAGGAGGAGCAGTACTTC. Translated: CAWSVLSREEEQYF.

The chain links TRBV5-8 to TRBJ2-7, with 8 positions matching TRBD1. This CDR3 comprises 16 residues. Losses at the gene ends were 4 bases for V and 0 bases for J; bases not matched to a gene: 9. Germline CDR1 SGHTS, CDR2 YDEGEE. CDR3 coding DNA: TGTGCCAGCAGCCCGGTGATCGGGACAGGCTCCTACGAGCAGTACTTC. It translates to CASSPVIGTGSYEQYF.

The CDR3: CASSAALASYNEQFF. CDR3 bases: TGTGCCAGCAGTGCCGCACTAGCGAGTTACAATGAGCAGTTCTTC. The rearrangement joins TRBV6-5 to TRBJ2-1; 7 nucleotides line up with TRBD2. The V gene end was trimmed by 5 bases and the J gene end by 4 bases; junction bases not matched to a gene: 8. CDR1 and CDR2 from the germline V gene are MNHEY and SVGAGI. This CDR3 has 15 residues.

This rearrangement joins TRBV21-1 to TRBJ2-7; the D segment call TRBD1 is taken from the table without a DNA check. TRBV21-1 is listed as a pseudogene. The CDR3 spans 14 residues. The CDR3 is CASSKDRVKNEQYF. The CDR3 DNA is TGTGCCAGCAGCAAAGACAGGGTAAAGAACGAGCAGTACTTC.

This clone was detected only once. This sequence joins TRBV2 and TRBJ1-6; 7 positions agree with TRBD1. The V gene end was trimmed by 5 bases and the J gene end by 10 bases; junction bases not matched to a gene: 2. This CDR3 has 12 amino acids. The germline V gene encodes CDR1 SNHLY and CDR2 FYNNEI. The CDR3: CASSRQGSPLHF. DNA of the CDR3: TGTGCCAGCAGTCGACAGGGATCACCCCTCCACTTT. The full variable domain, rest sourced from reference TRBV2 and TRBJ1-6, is EPEVTQTPSHQVTQMGQEVILRCVPISNHLYFYWYRQILGQKVEFLVSFYNNEISEKSEIFDDQFSVERPDGSNFTLKIRSTKLEDSAMYFCASSRQGSPLHFGNGTRLTVT.

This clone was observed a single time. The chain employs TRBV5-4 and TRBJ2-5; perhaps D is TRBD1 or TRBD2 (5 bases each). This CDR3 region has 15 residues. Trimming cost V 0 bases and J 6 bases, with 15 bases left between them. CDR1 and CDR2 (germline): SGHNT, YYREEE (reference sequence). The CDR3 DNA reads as TGTGCCAGCAGCTTGGAGGGACCTGAGCTGAAGACCCAGTACTTC. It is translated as CASSLEGPELKTQYF.

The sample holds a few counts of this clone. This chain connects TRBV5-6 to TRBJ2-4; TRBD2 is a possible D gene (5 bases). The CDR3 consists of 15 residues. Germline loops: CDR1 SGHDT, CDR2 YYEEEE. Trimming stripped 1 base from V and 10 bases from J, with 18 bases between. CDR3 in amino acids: CASSLSAAGGGIQYF. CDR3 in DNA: TGTGCCAGCAGCTTGAGTGCTGCGGGCGGAGGTATTCAGTACTTC. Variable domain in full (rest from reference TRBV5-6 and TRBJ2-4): DAGVTQSPTHLIKTRGQQVTLRCSPKSGHDTVSWYQQALGQGPQFIFQYYEEEERQRGNFPDRFSGHQFPNYSSELNVNALLLGDSALYLCASSLSAAGGGIQYFGAGTRLSVL.

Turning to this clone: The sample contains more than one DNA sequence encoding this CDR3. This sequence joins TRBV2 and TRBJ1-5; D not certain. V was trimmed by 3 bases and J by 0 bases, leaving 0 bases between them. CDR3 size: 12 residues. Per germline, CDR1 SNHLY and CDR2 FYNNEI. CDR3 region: CASSDSNQPQHF. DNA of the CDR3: TGTGCCAGCAGTGATAGCAATCAGCCCCAGCATTTT.

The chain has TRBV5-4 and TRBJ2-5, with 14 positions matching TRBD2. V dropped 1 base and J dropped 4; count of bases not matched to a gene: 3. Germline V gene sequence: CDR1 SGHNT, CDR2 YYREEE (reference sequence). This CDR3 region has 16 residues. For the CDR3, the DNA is TGTGCCAGCAGCTTGAAGACTAGCGGGGGGGCAGAGACCCAGTACTTC. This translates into CASSLKTSGGAETQYF.

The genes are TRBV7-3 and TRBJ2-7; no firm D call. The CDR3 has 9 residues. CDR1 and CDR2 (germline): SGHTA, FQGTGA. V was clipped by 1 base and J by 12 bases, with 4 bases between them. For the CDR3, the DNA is TGTGCCAGCAGCTTAAAAGGGTACTTC. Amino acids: CASSLKGYF.

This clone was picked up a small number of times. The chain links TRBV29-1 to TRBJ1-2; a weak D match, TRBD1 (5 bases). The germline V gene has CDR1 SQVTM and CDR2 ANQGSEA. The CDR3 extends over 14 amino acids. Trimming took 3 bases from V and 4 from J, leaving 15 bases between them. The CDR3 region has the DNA TGCAGCGTTGACGTCGGCAGGGTCGGCTATGGCTACACCTTC. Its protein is CSVDVGRVGYGYTF.